This section outlines one TCR beta chain sequence together with its context. What this receptor recognizes is not known. Per-base qualities were not stored, and no clone one base away is much larger. One collaborating source in Seattle enrolled patients while the patients were actively infected and followed the patients over time throughout the course of disease. Each collaborating institution followed its own protocols to collect whole blood in K2EDTA tubes. For TCRbeta analysis, collaborator samples were shipped as frozen whole blood, as isolated PBMCs, or as DNA extracted from either sample type. This entry is derived from a study of blood T cell repertoires in COVID-19 (TCRdb year 2020). General notes on the study: The collaborator samples originated in the United States, Italy and Spain and spanned the acute and convalescent phases of COVID-19. The prospective study material was composed of cDNA or gDNA derived from T cells, B-cell-depleted T cells, or PBMCs. Deeply sampled blood TCRbeta repertoires from subjects exposed to, actively infected with, or recovered from COVID-19 were included in the dataset. The repertoires were released in a freely available public database meant as a resource for research on the immune response to SARS-CoV-2. The samples were drawn from two sources: the first 160 participants of the ongoing ImmuneRACE study, and 1,000 to 1,500 subjects contributed by 6 global collaborators. Sample metadata almost always included a de-identified subject ID, COVID-19 status, age in years and sex. Where available, HLA class I and class II types were obtained from metadata supplied by the sample provider rather than from assay-based typing. The study at large found these results: The amount of clinical and demographic metadata varied by source and participant and was provided uncurated.

The CDR3 runs 13 residues from the cysteine to the phenylalanine. The read is trimmed to its CDR3 DNA, 39 bases read in frame from base 1. Based on the germline V gene, the CDR1 and CDR2 sequences are SGHRS and YFSETQ. Trimming costs V 1 base and J 2 bases, and their ends lie 6 bases apart. The immunoSEQ Assay, a bias-controlled multiplex PCR, was used to amplify TCRbeta CDR3 regions from genomic DNA. Per the original workflow: Within the assay, amplification of reference gene primers was used to estimate how many nucleated cells each sample contained. Sequence reads were collapsed and filtered to measure the absolute abundance of every unique TCRbeta CDR3 rearrangement. Productive Simpson clonality was computed per sample as the square root of Simpson's diversity index over productive rearrangements. Imported from immuneACCESS, the table was reduced by TCRdb to in-frame sequences with V and J called. These copies leave out some clones; in studies compared against another copy, an unresolved V gene accounts for under half, and the cause of the remainder is not known. V and J calls and clone size are as listed in that table; D and trimming were resolved from the DNA. The sample records some 320,000 clones, approximately 89% of which are singletons. The top ten constitute 11% of the sample.

The clonotype comes from a woman in her twenties or thirties with COVID-19, enrolled during active disease. The rearranged segments are TRBV5-1 and TRBJ2-5; the D gene assignment is ambiguous. The sample taken for sequencing was peripheral blood. The CDR3 sequence is CASSLRVQETQYF. The DNA sequence reads TGCGCCAGCAGCTTGCGGGTGCAAGAGACCCAGTACTTC.